The 17 T cell receptor beta chains reported below all come from one sample, sequenced in a study of shared clonotypes between healthy human individuals. Clones were read by immunoSEQ multiplex PCR, and TCRdb kept only the in-frame ones, dropping some. The profile covers about 2.2 million clones, with 85% to 95% appearing a single time and over 1.5% taken by the ten largest. Naive CD8 cells lacked CD45RO, underwent positive selection for CCR7 and left out terminally differentiated effector memory CD45RA+ cells. What was sequenced was naive CD8+ T cells from PBMCs. The source of these receptors is a man younger than 30 in good health. Some clones in this sample may be carry-over from other donors' samples.

The gene calls are TRBV5-1 and TRBJ2-7, with TRBD2 matching 7 bases. Per the germline V gene, CDR1 is SGHRS and CDR2 is YFSETQ. V lost 4 bases to trimming and J lost 0 bases; unmatched junction nucleotides: 7. The CDR3 is made up of 15 amino acids. Here the CDR3 DNA reads TGCGCCAGCAGCGCCGGTGGCGGGAGCTCCTACGAGCAGTACTTC. Residues: CASSAGGGSSYEQYF.

V gene TRBV29-1 combines with J gene TRBJ2-2; possible D gene TRBD2, 7 bases. Germline V gene data show CDR1 as SQVTM and CDR2 as ANQGSEA. Trimming pared 4 bases from V and 9 bases from J, leaving 12 bases between. The length of the CDR3 is 12 residues. The CDR3: CSVVGGGRELFF. Written as DNA, the CDR3 is TGCAGCGTTGTAGGGGGGGGACGGGAGCTGTTTTTT.

This sequence joins TRBV7-8 and TRBJ2-1; D may match TRBD1 or TRBD2 (6 bases each). Trimming removed 5 bases at V and 6 bases at J, with 17 bases between. Germline-derived CDR1 and CDR2 are SGHVS and FQNEAQ. The CDR3 runs to 15 residues. The CDR3 DNA reads TGTGCCAGCAGCCCCCGAGACAGGAGGGGCAATGAGCAGTTCTTC. Translating gives CASSPRDRRGNEQFF.

This clone showed up just a few times. Other DNA sequences within the sample encode an identical CDR3. The chain is built from TRBV28 and TRBJ1-1, with 11 bases that match TRBD1. The CDR3 loop spans 16 amino acids. V shed 5 bases, J shed 0 bases, and the junction held 5 bases outside the gene matches. Germline assignment: CDR1 MDHEN and CDR2 SYDVKM. The chain's CDR3 is CASSPRTGGMNTEAFF. The CDR3 region has the DNA TGTGCCAGCAGTCCAAGGACAGGGGGCATGAACACTGAAGCTTTCTTT.

The chain links TRBV7-9 to TRBJ2-5; D gene uncertain. V dropped 5 bases and J dropped 0 bases, with 13 bases sitting between them. Looked up from germline, CDR1 is SEHNR and CDR2 is FQNEAQ (reference sequence). The CDR3 covers 15 residues. DNA for the CDR3: TGTGCCAGCAGCATTACAGCGTTGTACCAAGAGACCCAGTACTTC. Amino acid sequence: CASSITALYQETQYF. The full variable domain, its missing parts supplied by reference TRBV7-9 and TRBJ2-5, is DTGVSQNPRHKITKRGQNVTFRCDPISEHNRLYWYRQTLGQGPEFLTYFQNEAQLEKSRLLSDRFSAERPKGSFSTLEIQRTEQGDSAMYLCASSITALYQETQYFGPGTRLLVL.

The V and J genes are TRBV14 and TRBJ1-1; D remains ambiguous. Germline CDR1 SGHDN, CDR2 FVKESK. The germline V and J ends were trimmed by 0 bases and 5 bases, with 16 bases remaining between them. The length of the CDR3 is 16 residues. The CDR3 DNA is TGTGCCAGCAGCCAAGATATTCAGGTTGGATGGACTGAAGCTTTCTTT. Its translation: CASSQDIQVGWTEAFF.

The chain couples TRBV7-6 to TRBJ2-7, with 10 bases fitting TRBD2. The germline V gene has CDR1 SGHVS and CDR2 FNYEAQ. The CDR3 covers 16 residues. Trimming at V came to 4 bases and at J to 1 base, leaving 7 bases not matched to a gene. In nucleotides, the CDR3 is TGTGCCAGCAGCTCCGGTAGCGGGAGGCTTTCCTACGAGCAGTACTTC. Residues: CASSSGSGRLSYEQYF.

The chain carries TRBV5-1 and TRBJ2-7; D unclear. CDR3 length: 13 amino acids. The germline gives CDR1 SGHRS, CDR2 YFSETQ. Between the trimmed V and J ends, which lost 7 bases and 2 bases, there was a span of 13 bases. Here the CDR3 DNA reads TGCGCCAGCCGCCAACATGGGACCTACGAGCAGTACTTC. Translating gives CASRQHGTYEQYF.

With regard to this clone: The same CDR3 arises from other DNA sequences in this sample as well. The chain couples TRBV7-3 to TRBJ2-3, with TRBD2 identical over 8 bases. V lost 6 bases, J lost 0 bases, and 2 bases stayed unmatched. Germline V gene data show CDR1 as SGHTA and CDR2 as FQGTGA. The CDR3 extends over 14 amino acids. CDR3 in DNA: TGTGCCAGCAGTTCTAGCGGGAGCACAGATACGCAGTATTTT. Translation gives CASSSSGSTDTQYF. Looking up the rest from reference TRBV7-3 and TRBJ2-3 gives the full variable domain: GAGVSQTPSNKVTEKGKYVELRCDPISGHTALYWYRQSLGQGPEFLIYFQGTGAADDSGLPNDRFFAVRPEGSVSTLKIQRTERGDSAVYLCASSSSGSTDTQYFGPGTRLTVL.

The rearrangement joins TRBV11-2 to TRBJ2-1; TRBD1 or TRBD2 may be the D gene (5 bases each). The CDR3 is 19 amino acids. V shed 0 bases and J shed 4 bases, with 22 bases lying between them. CDR1 is SGHAT, CDR2 FQNNGV, per germline. The CDR3 reads CASSLDGASQRQLYNEQFF. The CDR3 DNA follows: TGTGCCAGCAGCTTAGATGGGGCTTCGCAGCGGCAATTGTACAATGAGCAGTTCTTC.

About this clone itself: The sample has other DNA sequences that encode this CDR3 too. The V and J genes are TRBV28 and TRBJ1-1; weak D call: TRBD1 (6 bases). V was clipped by 5 bases and J by 4 bases, with 14 bases between them. The CDR3 consists of 14 residues. Germline V lookup: CDR1 MDHEN, CDR2 SYDVKM. The DNA for the CDR3 is TGTGCCAGCAGTCCCAGGGGCGGAGGCACTGAAGCTTTCTTT. This translates into CASSPRGGGTEAFF.

The chain uses TRBV5-1 and TRBJ1-1; D remains ambiguous. CDR3 length equals 16 residues. Trimming took off 6 bases at V and 5 bases at J, with 23 bases between the two ends. CDR1 and CDR2 (germline): SGHRS, YFSETQ. The CDR3 is CASNPDKVWRGTEAFF. As DNA, the CDR3 is TGCGCCAGCAACCCCGATAAGGTTTGGCGCGGGACTGAAGCTTTCTTT.

This clone was found once. The chain joins TRBV5-1 to TRBJ2-7; possibly TRBD2 for D (7 bases). Germline V gene data show CDR1 as SGHRS and CDR2 as YFSETQ. This CDR3 is 15 amino acids long. Trimming took off 3 bases at V and 6 bases at J, with 19 bases between the two ends. The CDR3 region is CASSWAGAQSTEQYF. The CDR3 bases are TGCGCCAGCAGCTGGGCGGGGGCGCAGAGCACCGAGCAGTACTTC.

The chain couples TRBV4-1 to TRBJ2-3; 7 bases line up with TRBD2. This CDR3 contains 18 residues. Germline V gives CDR1 MGHRA, CDR2 YSYEKL. Losses at the gene ends were 2 bases for V and 0 bases for J; bases not matched to a gene: 11. The CDR3 DNA sequence: TGCGCCAGCAGCCAACTTATAAGGCTAGCGGTAAGCACAGATACGCAGTATTTT. Translating it yields CASSQLIRLAVSTDTQYF.

The chain has TRBV6-1 and TRBJ1-5; D might be TRBD1 (5 bases). Germline CDR1 is MNHNS and CDR2 is SASEGT. Trimming pared 3 bases from V and 4 bases from J, leaving 16 bases between. The CDR3 is 16 amino acids. DNA for the CDR3: TGTGCCAGCAGTGAGTTCCTGACAGACAGAAATCAGCCCCAGCATTTT. Translation: CASSEFLTDRNQPQHF.

The chain couples TRBV2 to TRBJ2-7, with D hard to call. Germline assignment: CDR1 SNHLY and CDR2 FYNNEI. This CDR3 has 12 amino acids. The V gene lost 7 bases and the J gene lost 6 bases, with 13 bases spanning the gap. Written as DNA, the CDR3 is TGTGCCAGCAATCAGGCACGTGGCGAGCAGTACTTC. Translated: CASNQARGEQYF. The full variable domain, rest sourced from reference TRBV2 and TRBJ2-7, is EPEVTQTPSHQVTQMGQEVILRCVPISNHLYFYWYRQILGQKVEFLVSFYNNEISEKSEIFDDQFSVERPDGSNFTLKIRSTKLEDSAMYFCASNQARGEQYFGPGTRLTVT.

V usage is TRBV27 and J usage is TRBJ2-7; a possible D gene is TRBD1 (6 bases). Germline V gives CDR1 MNHEY, CDR2 SMNVEV (reference sequence). The CDR3 length is 14 residues. Deletions cut 5 bases from V and 2 bases from J, with 13 bases between. CDR3: CASSLQGITYEQYF. Written as DNA, the CDR3 is TGTGCCAGCAGTCTTCAGGGGATTACCTACGAGCAGTACTTC.